The T cell receptor (beta chain) described here comes from a study of T cell responses to AZD1222 COVID-19 vaccine. Measured with immunoSEQ multiplex PCR; TCRdb has only the in-frame clones, and not every one. The table lists over 130,000 clones, approximately 90% of them singletons, with roughly 4% in the top ten. CDR1 and CDR2 from the germline V gene are SGHDT and YYEEEE. The V end lost 6 bases, the J end lost 1 base, and 16 bases lay between the germline ends. The CDR3 contains 16 residues. Second-dose intervals near 4 or 12 weeks were combined. The rearrangement uses TRBV5-6 and TRBJ2-2; D might be TRBD1 (6 bases). This specimen consisted of peripheral blood, obtained 28 days after the second AZD1222 dose. The TCR originated in an adult who received the AZD1222 COVID-19 vaccine. This CDR3 reads CASTHPGTRNTGELFF. The CDR3 nucleotides read TGTGCCAGCACCCACCCCGGGACAAGGAACACCGGGGAGCTGTTTTTT.